This T cell receptor (beta chain) was retrieved from a study of blood T cell repertoires in COVID-19. Study-level background: Specimens from acute and convalescent COVID-19 originated in the United States, Italy and Spain. T cells, B-cell-depleted T cells, or PBMCs supplied cDNA or gDNA.

About this clone itself: Its ends do not fully match the called genes, so a read error is possible.

Seattle cases were enrolled at active infection and followed longitudinally. In the study's own analysis: How many nucleated cells were present was estimated from reference gene primer amplification. Sequencing was performed with immunoSEQ multiplex PCR; in TCRdb, only in-frame clones are kept and a portion is missing. V and J calls and clone size follow that table, whereas D and trimming were derived from the DNA. The sample shows 150,000 to 170,000 clones, over 75% of them seen only once. CDR3 length: 15 residues. In germline, CDR1 is SGHTA, CDR2 FQGNSA. The material sequenced was peripheral blood. This clonotype originated in a man aged 55 to 70 with COVID-19, enrolled during active disease. V is TRBV7-2 and J is TRBJ2-2, with TRBD2 identical over 7 bases. Here the CDR3 reads CASSLAEANTGELFF. In DNA form, the CDR3 reads TGTGCCAGCAGCCTAGCGGAGGCGAACACCGGGGAGCTGTTTTTT.